This T cell receptor (beta chain) was profiled in a study of control samples from healthy donors and cancer patients. The length of the CDR3 is 16 residues. Looked up from germline, CDR1 is LGHNT and CDR2 is FRNRAP. V lost 0 bases to trimming and J lost 2 bases; unmatched junction nucleotides: 4. Assay: immunoSEQ multiplex PCR; the TCRdb copy retains only in-frame clones and omits some. The table has 90,000 to 150,000 clones, about 91% seen once. This rearrangement joins TRBV12-5 to TRBJ1-5; 7 bases fit TRBD1. The sequence came from a man between 35 and 55 years old in good health. The sample comprised blood. The CDR3 sequence is CASGLVKGARNQPQHF. The CDR3 DNA sequence: TGTGCTAGTGGTTTGGTAAAGGGGGCGCGCAATCAGCCCCAGCATTTT.